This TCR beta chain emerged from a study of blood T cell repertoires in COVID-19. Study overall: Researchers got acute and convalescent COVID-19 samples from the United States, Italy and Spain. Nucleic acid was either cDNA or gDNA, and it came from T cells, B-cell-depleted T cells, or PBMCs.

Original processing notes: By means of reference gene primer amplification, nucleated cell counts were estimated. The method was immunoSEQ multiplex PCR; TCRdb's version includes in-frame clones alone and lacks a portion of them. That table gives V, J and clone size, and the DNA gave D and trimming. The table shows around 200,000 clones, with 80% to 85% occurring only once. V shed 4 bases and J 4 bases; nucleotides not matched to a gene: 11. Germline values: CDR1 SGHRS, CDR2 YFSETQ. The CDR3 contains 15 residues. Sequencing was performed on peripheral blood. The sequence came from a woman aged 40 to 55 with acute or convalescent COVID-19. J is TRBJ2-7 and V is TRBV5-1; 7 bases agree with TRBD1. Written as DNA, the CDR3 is TGCGCCAGCAGCCCCGGACAGGTCGCGTTATACGAGCAGTACTTC. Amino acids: CASSPGQVALYEQYF. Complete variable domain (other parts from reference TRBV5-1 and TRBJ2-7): KAGVTQTPRYLIKTRGQQVTLSCSPISGHRSVSWYQQTPGQGLQFLFEYFSETQRNKGNFPGRFSGRQFSNSRSEMNVSTLELGDSALYLCASSPGQVALYEQYFGPGTRLTVT.